The 12 T cell receptor beta chains reported below all come from one sample, sequenced in a study of cytomegalovirus exposure and HLA in healthy donors (dated by TCRdb to 2015 to 2018). Library prep was done by the immunoSEQ multiplex PCR assay. For the multiplex PCR, a mixture combining 60 forward primers for TCR Vbeta segments and 13 reverse primers for TCR Jbeta segments was used. TCRdb re-hosts the immuneACCESS table, in-frame sequences only. Its copies lack some clones; in the studies checked, an unresolved V gene accounts for under half of them, and the cause for the rest is not known. The sample table holds approximately 260,000 clones, of which about 83% were seen once. The ten most abundant clones make up approximately 2% of the sample. Sequenced: PBMCs. These receptors came from a woman aged 40 to 55 in good health and CMV-seropositive.

This chain joins TRBV7-2 and TRBJ2-7; 9 bases are a match to TRBD2. Germline-derived CDR1 and CDR2 are SGHTA and FQGNSA. The CDR3 contains 15 residues. Trimming removed 5 bases from V and 4 bases from J; junction bases left unmatched: 9. The CDR3 spells CASSTVSGRGYEQYF. CDR3 nucleotides: TGTGCCAGCAGCACTGTTAGCGGGAGAGGATACGAGCAGTACTTC.

The genes are TRBV10-3 and TRBJ2-5; 7 positions match TRBD1. The CDR3 spans 14 residues. The V segment lost 3 bases and the J segment 4 bases; nucleotides outside the gene matches: 5. Germline values: CDR1 ENHRY, CDR2 SYGVKD. This chain's CDR3 is CAISEQGSPETQYF. The CDR3 bases are TGTGCCATCAGTGAACAGGGGTCCCCAGAGACCCAGTACTTC.

CDR3 sequence: CASRGQGPLHF. Here the CDR3 DNA reads TGTGCCAGCAGGGGACAGGGGCCCCTCCACTTT. The V call is TRBV6-5, the J call TRBJ1-6, with 10 bases identical to TRBD1. V trimming: 6 bases; J trimming: 13 bases; junction bases outside the gene matches: 0. The CDR3 extends over 11 amino acids. The germline gives CDR1 MNHEY, CDR2 SVGAGI.

CDR3 region: CASSLAVGVNEKLFF. CDR3 sequence (DNA): TGCGCCAGCAGCTTGGCTGTGGGAGTTAATGAAAAACTGTTTTTT. V gene TRBV5-1 combines with J gene TRBJ1-4; D call uncertain. Trimming removed 0 bases from V and 4 bases from J, with 10 bases in between. Germline CDR1 is SGHRS and CDR2 is YFSETQ. This CDR3 contains 15 residues.

This chain connects TRBV5-1 to TRBJ2-1, with a possible D match to TRBD2 (5 bases). V was shortened by 6 bases and J by 3 bases, with 13 bases between the two germline ends. Germline V gene sequence: CDR1 SGHRS, CDR2 YFSETQ. The CDR3 sequence is 14 residues long. This CDR3 reads CASKGGVGYNEQFF. CDR3 coding DNA: TGCGCCAGCAAAGGAGGAGTGGGCTACAATGAGCAGTTCTTC. Drawing the rest from reference TRBV5-1 and TRBJ2-1, the complete variable domain is KAGVTQTPRYLIKTRGQQVTLSCSPISGHRSVSWYQQTPGQGLQFLFEYFSETQRNKGNFPGRFSGRQFSNSRSEMNVSTLELGDSALYLCASKGGVGYNEQFFGPGTRLTVL.

V gene TRBV7-3 combines with J gene TRBJ2-7; no definite D call. This CDR3 comprises 13 residues. V was cut by 1 base and J by 4 bases, with 8 bases left in between. Germline-derived CDR1 and CDR2 are SGHTA and FQGTGA. DNA of the CDR3: TGTGCCAGCAGCTTAAAACAGAATTACGAGCAGTACTTC. This gives the protein CASSLKQNYEQYF.

This rearrangement joins TRBV2 to TRBJ2-5, with 8 bases aligning to TRBD1. This CDR3 spans 15 amino acids. V lost 8 bases to trimming and J lost 4 bases; unmatched junction nucleotides: 12. Germline-derived CDR1 and CDR2 are SNHLY and FYNNEI. CDR3 in amino acids: CASSTGQGARETQYF. The DNA for the CDR3 is TGTGCCAGCTCGACTGGCCAGGGGGCTCGAGAGACCCAGTACTTC. The full variable domain, in which reference TRBV2 and TRBJ2-5 provide the parts outside the CDR3, is EPEVTQTPSHQVTQMGQEVILRCVPISNHLYFYWYRQILGQKVEFLVSFYNNEISEKSEIFDDQFSVERPDGSNFTLKIRSTKLEDSAMYFCASSTGQGARETQYFGPGTRLLVL.

This sequence joins TRBV30 and TRBJ1-1; perhaps TRBD1 as D (5 bases). The CDR3 is 15 residues long. V dropped 0 bases and J dropped 3 bases, with 14 bases sitting between them. The germline gives CDR1 GTSNPN, CDR2 SVGIG (reference sequence). The CDR3 protein is CAWSVLEGRYTEAFF. The CDR3 DNA reads as TGTGCCTGGAGTGTACTAGAGGGGAGGTACACTGAAGCTTTCTTT.

J is TRBJ2-2 and V is TRBV6-1; TRBD2 matches 10 bases. The CDR3 is made up of 14 amino acids. V was pared by 7 bases and J by 5 bases, with 4 bases of the junction left unmatched. CDR1 and CDR2 (germline): MNHNS, SASEGT. The CDR3 spells CASTVAGGTGELFF. The CDR3 region has the DNA TGTGCCAGCACTGTAGCGGGAGGAACCGGGGAGCTGTTTTTT.

This rearrangement joins TRBV6-4 to TRBJ2-1; maybe TRBD1 (5 bases). Between the trimmed V and J ends, which lost 3 bases and 0 bases, there was a span of 12 bases. Germline V CDR1 and CDR2: MRHNA, SNTAGT. This CDR3 has 16 residues. The CDR3 nucleotides read TGTGCCAGCAGTGAATGGGGTCAGGGCTCCTACAATGAGCAGTTCTTC. Amino acid sequence: CASSEWGQGSYNEQFF.

This chain uses TRBV2 with TRBJ2-7, with 13 bases that match TRBD2. Germline V lookup: CDR1 SNHLY, CDR2 FYNNEI. Trimming removed 4 bases from V and 0 bases from J; junction bases left unmatched: 3. CDR3 length: 16 residues. The CDR3 region is CASSVGTSGNSYEQYF. CDR3 bases: TGTGCCAGCAGTGTGGGGACTAGCGGGAACTCCTACGAGCAGTACTTC.

The chain recombines TRBV6-5 with TRBJ2-4, with D perhaps matching TRBD2 (6 bases). Looked up from germline, CDR1 is MNHEY and CDR2 is SVGAGI. The germline V and J ends were trimmed by 0 bases and 6 bases, with 12 bases remaining between them. CDR3 length: 15 residues. This CDR3 is CASSYSPGLSNIQYF. CDR3 bases: TGTGCCAGCAGTTACTCACCGGGACTCTCAAACATTCAGTACTTC.